The 5 T cell receptor beta chains below come from one sample, sequenced in a study of cytotoxic CD8 clonotypes in ibrutinib-treated CLL (dated by TCRdb to the early 2020s). The library was made by the immunoSEQ multiplex PCR assay. The immuneACCESS repertoire file appears here via TCRdb, limited to in-frame rearrangements. These files lack a portion of the clones; in checked studies, under half of the deficit traces to unresolved V genes, and the cause of the others is not known. This sample is represented by around 52,000 clones; over 55% of them were singletons. About 20% of the sample goes to the ten largest clones. Read against the paper, the sample's time point label means: around 25 months on ibrutinib. This sample comprised PBMCs, obtained after 24 months of ibrutinib treatment. The receptors shown here come from a human donor with chronic lymphocytic leukemia.

This chain uses TRBV6-4 with TRBJ2-1; 10 positions agree with TRBD2. Trimming took 5 bases from V and 7 from J; bases not matched to a gene: 5. Germline lookup yields CDR1 MRHNA and CDR2 SNTAGT. This CDR3 has 14 residues. CDR3 residues: CASSSGLAVNEQFF. The CDR3 DNA sequence: TGTGCCAGCAGTTCAGGACTAGCGGTGAATGAGCAGTTCTTC.

This clone has only one observation. The gene calls are TRBV6-1 and TRBJ2-3; perhaps TRBD1 as D (5 bases). The CDR3 is 18 residues long. Germline V gene sequence: CDR1 MNHNS, CDR2 SASEGT. Trimming pared 0 bases from V and 3 bases from J, leaving 19 bases between. The CDR3 DNA reads TGTGCCAGCAGTGAAGCGCTTCTGGCAGGGCTTATTACAGATACGCAGTATTTT. Translating gives CASSEALLAGLITDTQYF.

The V and J genes are TRBV29-1 and TRBJ1-1, with D possibly matching TRBD1 (5 bases). Germline CDR1 and CDR2: SQVTM and ANQGSEA. CDR3 length equals 11 residues. Trimming took off 4 bases at V and 4 bases at J, with 7 bases between the two ends. The CDR3 sequence is CSVGGVTEAFF. CDR3 in DNA: TGCAGCGTTGGGGGGGTCACTGAAGCTTTCTTT. Full variable domain (missing parts from reference TRBV29-1 and TRBJ1-1): SAVISQKPSRDICQRGTSLTIQCQVDSQVTMMFWYRQQPGQSLTLIATANQGSEATYESGFVIDKFPISRPNLTFSTLTVSNMSPEDSSIYLCSVGGVTEAFFGQGTRLTVV.

This chain links TRBV4-1 with TRBJ2-4; possible D gene TRBD2, 6 bases. CDR1 and CDR2 from the germline V gene are MGHRA and YSYEKL. Between the trimmed V and J ends, which lost 1 base and 9 bases, there was a span of 16 bases. The CDR3 length is 15 residues. For the CDR3, the DNA is TGCGCCAGCAGCCAAGGTTTAGGTAGGGGAGGCATTCAGTACTTC. Encoded protein: CASSQGLGRGGIQYF.

V gene TRBV19 combines with J gene TRBJ2-1, with TRBD2 matching 9 bases. The J segment lost 6 bases and the V segment lost 0 bases, leaving 15 bases of the junction unmatched. This CDR3 comprises 19 residues. The germline V gene has CDR1 LNHDA and CDR2 SQIVND (reference sequence). CDR3 in DNA: TGTGCCAGTAGTATAGATCTCAGGGCGGCGGGGGGGCCTATCAATGAGCAGTTCTTC. This translates into CASSIDLRAAGGPINEQFF. The entire variable domain, with the rest obtained from reference TRBV19 and TRBJ2-1, is as follows: DGGITQSPKYLFRKEGQNVTLSCEQNLNHDAMYWYRQDPGQGLRLIYYSQIVNDFQKGDIAEGYSVSREKKESFPLTVTSAQKNPTAFYLCASSIDLRAAGGPINEQFFGPGTRLTVL.